Below are 32 T cell receptor beta chains sequenced from a single sample in a study of graft-versus-host responses after intestinal transplantation. Data came from immunoSEQ multiplex PCR; TCRdb stores just in-frame clones and leaves some out. The sample comprises more than 95,000 clones, just over 90% of which are singletons, and over 0.15% rests with the top ten. No antigens are known for them. The sequencing here drew on unstimulated CD4+ T cells sorted from spleen or lymph node cells, taken before intestinal transplant. These TCRs come from a human donor who received an intestinal transplant.

V is TRBV30 and J is TRBJ2-1; 9 nucleotides agree with TRBD1. The length of the CDR3 is 13 residues. The germline gives CDR1 GTSNPN, CDR2 SVGIG (reference sequence). V lost 7 bases and J lost 7; bases outside the gene matches: 8. The CDR3 sequence is CALKGQGGNEQFF. The CDR3 nucleotides read TGTGCCTTAAAGGGACAGGGTGGAAATGAGCAGTTCTTC.

The V and J genes are TRBV5-1 and TRBJ1-6; TRBD1 matches 9 bases. This CDR3 contains 15 residues. CDR1 SGHRS and CDR2 YFSETQ come from the germline V gene. Losses at the gene ends were 3 bases for V and 7 bases for J; bases not matched to a gene: 5. This CDR3 is CASSSTGGFNSPLHF. In DNA form, the CDR3 reads TGCGCCAGCAGCTCCACAGGGGGCTTCAATTCACCCCTCCACTTT.

The rearrangement uses TRBV25-1 and TRBJ2-5; D remains ambiguous. The length of the CDR3 is 13 residues. Germline assignment: CDR1 MGHDK and CDR2 SYGVNS. Trimming left V 1 base short and J 5 bases short, with 8 bases between. This CDR3 is CASSESPRETQYF. For the CDR3, the DNA is TGTGCCAGCAGTGAATCCCCTCGGGAGACCCAGTACTTC.

The gene calls are TRBV7-2 and TRBJ2-7; 8 bases match TRBD1. The CDR3 is made up of 13 amino acids. J lost 8 bases, V lost 6 bases, and 9 bases had no gene match. Germline lookup yields CDR1 SGHTA and CDR2 FQGNSA. The CDR3 DNA sequence: TGTGCCAGCAGTTCTGACCAGGGGGCGAAGCAGTACTTC. Translating it yields CASSSDQGAKQYF.

The chain combines TRBV5-6 with TRBJ1-6, with D tentatively TRBD1 (6 bases). Germline V gene data show CDR1 as SGHDT and CDR2 as YYEEEE. The V end was cut by 3 bases, the J end by 5 bases, with 9 bases between. The CDR3 loop spans 14 amino acids. In DNA, the CDR3 is TGTGCCAGCAGCTCCGGGACAAATAATTCACCCCTCCACTTT. The encoded protein is CASSSGTNNSPLHF.

The chain has TRBV5-1 and TRBJ2-1; 10 bases fit TRBD2. CDR3 length: 17 residues. The V and J ends lost 0 bases and 0 bases, in that order; junction bases with no gene match: 3. The germline CDR1 and CDR2 sequences are SGHRS and YFSETQ. CDR3 region: CASSLVLAGSSYNEQFF. CDR3 in DNA: TGCGCCAGCAGCTTGGTACTAGCGGGGAGCTCCTACAATGAGCAGTTCTTC.

The rearrangement joins TRBV9 to TRBJ2-1; 7 nucleotides match TRBD2. Per the germline V gene, CDR1 is SGDLS and CDR2 is YYNGEE. The CDR3 covers 15 residues. After removal of 1 base from V and 8 bases from J, the junction contained 9 bases not matched to a gene. The CDR3 bases are TGTGCCAGCAGCGTATTTAGCGGGCAAAGAGATGAGCAGTTCTTC. Its translation is CASSVFSGQRDEQFF.

The CDR3 loop reads CASRPRAGGTEAFF. CDR3 in DNA: TGTGCCAGCAGACCCCGTGCAGGGGGGACTGAAGCTTTCTTT. The J gene is TRBJ1-1, the V gene TRBV2; 7 bases are shared with TRBD1. This CDR3 spans 14 amino acids. Germline V gene lookup returns CDR1 SNHLY and CDR2 FYNNEI. Germline trimming cut 6 bases from V and 5 bases from J; bases unmatched to any gene: 9.

The V call is TRBV30, the J call TRBJ1-6; 9 bases are a match to TRBD1. The CDR3 contains 15 residues. Germline loops: CDR1 GTSNPN, CDR2 SVGIG (reference sequence). V gave up 0 bases and J gave up 11 bases; unmatched junction bases: 8. Here the CDR3 reads CAWSVRDRARTPLHF. The CDR3 coding sequence is TGTGCCTGGAGTGTAAGGGACAGGGCAAGGACACCCCTCCACTTT.

The rearrangement joins TRBV7-9 to TRBJ2-5; D not resolved. The CDR3 loop spans 12 amino acids. CDR1 is SEHNR and CDR2 is FQNEAQ in the germline V gene (reference sequence). V was trimmed by 5 bases and J by 5 bases, leaving 9 bases between them. CDR3 in DNA: TGTGCCAGCAGCCCCCCCTCGGAGACCCAGTACTTC. Translating it yields CASSPPSETQYF.

The rearrangement links TRBV7-2 to TRBJ1-6; D might be TRBD1 (5 bases). V lost 4 bases, J lost 7 bases, and 14 bases lay in between. Germline-derived CDR1 and CDR2 are SGHTA and FQGNSA. The CDR3 is made up of 15 amino acids. The CDR3, as DNA: TGTGCCAGCAGCTCCCCGGGGGTCCGAAATTCACCCCTCCACTTT. Its protein is CASSSPGVRNSPLHF.

The V and J genes are TRBV7-9 and TRBJ2-1; 11 bases align to TRBD2. In germline, CDR1 is SEHNR, CDR2 FQNEAQ (reference sequence). The CDR3 is 17 amino acids. V lost 5 bases, J lost 9 bases, and 15 bases stayed unmatched. For the CDR3, the DNA is TGTGCCAGCAGCCCGATTAAACTAGCGGGAGATATGGGTGAGCAGTTCTTC. Translated: CASSPIKLAGDMGEQFF.

The chain links TRBV28 to TRBJ2-7; TRBD1 matches at 10 bases. V gave up 7 bases and J gave up 4 bases; unmatched junction bases: 16. The CDR3 is 17 residues long. Germline V lookup: CDR1 MDHEN, CDR2 SYDVKM. CDR3 sequence reads: CASTGQGEILRGYEQYF. CDR3 coding DNA: TGTGCCAGCACCGGACAGGGGGAAATATTGAGAGGTTACGAGCAGTACTTC.

CDR3 nucleotide sequence: TGTGCCAGCAGCCAAGTATTAGCGGGAGGGGATACGCAGTATTTT. Its protein is CASSQVLAGGDTQYF. This chain uses TRBV4-2 with TRBJ2-3; TRBD2 aligns across 11 bases. The germline V gene has CDR1 LGHNA and CDR2 YNFKEQ. The junction had 3 bases not matched to a gene; V was cut back by 1 base and J by 6 bases. The CDR3 consists of 15 residues.

The chain is built from TRBV2 and TRBJ2-7; 9 bases map to TRBD1. Germline V lookup: CDR1 SNHLY, CDR2 FYNNEI. V was pared by 7 bases and J by 0 bases, with 10 bases of the junction left unmatched. The CDR3 length is 16 residues. CDR3 coding DNA: TGTGCCAGCAATCGCGAACAGGGGGCTAGCTCCTACGAGCAGTACTTC. It yields the protein CASNREQGASSYEQYF.

The rearrangement joins TRBV6-4 to TRBJ2-7; 8 positions match TRBD2. V lost 0 bases, J lost 2 bases, and 0 bases stayed unmatched. The germline V gene encodes CDR1 MRHNA and CDR2 SNTAGT. The CDR3 covers 14 residues. The CDR3 region has the DNA TGTGCCAGCAGTGACTCCGGGGGGGCCTACGAGCAGTACTTC. As protein: CASSDSGGAYEQYF.

This clone was seen only once. The chain recombines TRBV7-9 with TRBJ2-2; D is uncertain. V was pared by 3 bases and J by 0 bases, with 5 bases between. The germline V gene has CDR1 SEHNR and CDR2 FQNEAQ (reference sequence). CDR3 length: 14 amino acids. CDR3 residues: CASSFPTNTGELFF. The CDR3 DNA follows: TGTGCCAGCAGCTTCCCCACGAACACCGGGGAGCTGTTTTTT.

The rearrangement links TRBV11-2 to TRBJ2-4, with D perhaps TRBD2 (6 bases). Trimming stripped 0 bases from V and 7 bases from J, with 13 bases between. Looked up from germline, CDR1 is SGHAT and CDR2 is FQNNGV. There are 15 residues in the CDR3. The CDR3 DNA reads as TGTGCCAGCAGCTTAGAACCCCGGGAGTGGAACATTCAGTACTTC. Translating it yields CASSLEPREWNIQYF.

CDR3 amino acids: CASEGLRGYGYTF. The DNA of the CDR3 is TGTGCCAGTGAAGGGTTGCGGGGCTATGGCTACACCTTC. The gene calls are TRBV7-2 and TRBJ1-2; D gene uncertain. The V and J ends lost 9 bases and 4 bases respectively, with 15 bases between them. CDR1 is SGHTA and CDR2 is FQGNSA in the germline V gene. The CDR3 consists of 13 residues.

V gene TRBV28 combines with J gene TRBJ1-1; D not certain. The CDR3 has 16 residues. Germline CDR1 reads MDHEN; CDR2 reads SYDVKM. The ends were cut back, 6 bases at V and 2 bases at J, with 19 bases in the middle. The CDR3 reads CASRQWSLGVNTEAFF. For the CDR3, the DNA is TGTGCCAGCAGACAGTGGTCCCTCGGGGTTAACACTGAAGCTTTCTTT.

In its sample, this clone was seen once. The V and J genes are TRBV4-3 and TRBJ1-6; 8 bases map to TRBD1. With V trimmed by 3 bases and J by 7 bases, 5 bases remained unmatched. Germline V gives CDR1 LGHNA, CDR2 YSLEER. CDR3 length equals 15 residues. In nucleotides, the CDR3 is TGCGCCAGCAGCCATCTCCGGACAGGGAATTCACCCCTCCACTTT. It encodes CASSHLRTGNSPLHF.

CDR3 DNA sequence: TGTGCCAGCAGTTGGGGAGACAGGCCTTACAATGAGCAGTTCTTC. As protein: CASSWGDRPYNEQFF. This sequence joins TRBV28 and TRBJ2-1; perhaps TRBD1 as D (6 bases). V lost 4 bases and J 4 bases, leaving 14 bases between the germline ends. The CDR3 consists of 15 residues. CDR1 and CDR2 from the germline V gene are MDHEN and SYDVKM.

Written as DNA, the CDR3 is TGTGCCAGCTCAGGACTAGCGGGACCGGAGACCCAGTACTTC. Protein product: CASSGLAGPETQYF. This chain connects TRBV18 to TRBJ2-5; 12 bases fit TRBD2. In germline, CDR1 is KGHSH, CDR2 LQKENI. V shed 5 bases, J shed 5 bases, and the junction held 3 bases outside the gene matches. The CDR3 consists of 14 residues.

This clone showed up just a few times. The chain couples TRBV5-6 to TRBJ1-2; TRBD1 aligns across 8 bases. The germline V gene encodes CDR1 SGHDT and CDR2 YYEEEE. Unmatched junction bases numbered 1, after V lost 0 bases and J lost 3 bases. This CDR3 comprises 14 residues. CDR3 sequence: CASSLVDRDYGYTF. The CDR3 coding sequence is TGTGCCAGCAGCTTGGTGGACAGGGACTATGGCTACACCTTC. Full variable domain (remainder filled in from reference TRBV5-6 and TRBJ1-2): DAGVTQSPTHLIKTRGQQVTLRCSPKSGHDTVSWYQQALGQGPQFIFQYYEEEERQRGNFPDRFSGHQFPNYSSELNVNALLLGDSALYLCASSLVDRDYGYTFGSGTRLTVV.

This clone was seen once. This chain links TRBV28 with TRBJ2-1; 9 bases map to TRBD1. Germline V gene sequence: CDR1 MDHEN, CDR2 SYDVKM. The junction had 18 bases not matched to a gene; V was cut back by 8 bases and J by 4 bases. The CDR3 consists of 18 residues. The chain's CDR3 is CASYSAPPPGQGYNEQFF. The CDR3 DNA reads TGTGCCAGCTACTCGGCACCCCCCCCGGGACAGGGATACAATGAGCAGTTCTTC.

V gene TRBV6-1 combines with J gene TRBJ1-5, with no clear D. Trimming took 3 bases from V and 5 from J, leaving 11 bases between them. The CDR3 contains 14 residues. Germline CDR1 MNHNS, CDR2 SASEGT. The CDR3 bases are TGTGCCAGCAGTGAGAGGGCAGACTATCAGCCCCAGCATTTT. Protein sequence: CASSERADYQPQHF.

Notes on this clone: Germline is not matched at one junction end, which may reflect a read error. The chain recombines TRBV5-1 with TRBJ2-2; possible D gene TRBD1, 6 bases. CDR3 length: 16 amino acids. The V gene's germline CDR1 is SGHRS and CDR2 YFSETQ. The CDR3 is CAGSGGQFSNTGELFF. CDR3 nucleotides: TGCGCCGGCAGCGGCGGACAGTTTTCGAACACCGGGGAGCTGTTTTTT.

The chain combines TRBV30 with TRBJ1-1; D is undetermined. The germline V and J ends were trimmed by 0 bases and 8 bases, with 7 bases remaining between them. Germline lookup yields CDR1 GTSNPN and CDR2 SVGIG (reference sequence). The CDR3 is 11 amino acids. CDR3: CAWSVEREAFF. The DNA for the CDR3 is TGTGCCTGGAGTGTTGAGAGGGAAGCTTTCTTT.

J is TRBJ2-2 and V is TRBV5-1, with TRBD2 matching 9 bases. Unmatched junction bases numbered 6, after V lost 0 bases and J lost 6 bases. This CDR3 is 16 amino acids long. The germline V gene has CDR1 SGHRS and CDR2 YFSETQ. The CDR3 region has the DNA TGCGCCAGCAGCTTGGCGGCGGGGGGGCCCGCCGGGGAGCTGTTTTTT. Translating it yields CASSLAAGGPAGELFF.

The chain is built from TRBV29-1 and TRBJ2-7; the D gene is possibly TRBD1 (6 bases). The CDR3 contains 12 residues. Between the trimmed V and J ends, which lost 4 bases and 6 bases, there was a span of 13 bases. The germline V gene encodes CDR1 SQVTM and CDR2 ANQGSEA. CDR3 protein: CSVGKDSREQYF. The DNA of the CDR3 is TGCAGCGTTGGCAAGGACAGTCGCGAGCAGTACTTC.

This clone is a singleton in its sample. This chain joins TRBV2 and TRBJ2-1, with 9 bases lining up with TRBD2. The CDR3 is made up of 16 amino acids. Germline trimming cut 5 bases from V and 4 bases from J; bases unmatched to any gene: 9. Germline V CDR1 and CDR2: SNHLY, FYNNEI. The CDR3 spells CASSNLTSGGYNEQFF. CDR3 coding DNA: TGTGCCAGCAGTAACTTGACTAGCGGAGGATACAATGAGCAGTTCTTC.

The chain employs TRBV29-1 and TRBJ2-1; weak D call: TRBD1 (6 bases). Germline V CDR1 and CDR2: SQVTM, ANQGSEA. The CDR3 spans 12 residues. Trimming stripped 4 bases from V and 5 bases from J, with 9 bases between. The CDR3 DNA follows: TGCAGCGTTGGCCGGACAGACAATGAGCAGTTCTTC. Protein sequence: CSVGRTDNEQFF.